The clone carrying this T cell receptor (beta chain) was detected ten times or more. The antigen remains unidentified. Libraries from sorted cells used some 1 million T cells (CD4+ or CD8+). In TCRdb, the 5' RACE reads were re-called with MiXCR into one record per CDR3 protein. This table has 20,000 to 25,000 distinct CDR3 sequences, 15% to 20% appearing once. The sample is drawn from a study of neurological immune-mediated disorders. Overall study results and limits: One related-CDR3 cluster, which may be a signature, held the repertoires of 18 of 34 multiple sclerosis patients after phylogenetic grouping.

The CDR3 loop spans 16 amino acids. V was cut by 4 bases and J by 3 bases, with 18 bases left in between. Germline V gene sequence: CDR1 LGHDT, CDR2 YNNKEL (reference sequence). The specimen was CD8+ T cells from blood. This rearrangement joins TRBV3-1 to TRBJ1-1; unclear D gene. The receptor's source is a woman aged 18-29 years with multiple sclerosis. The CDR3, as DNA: TGTGCCAGCAGCCCCAAGATTAGGAGAAGGGACACTGAAGCTTTCTTT. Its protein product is CASSPKIRRRDTEAFF.